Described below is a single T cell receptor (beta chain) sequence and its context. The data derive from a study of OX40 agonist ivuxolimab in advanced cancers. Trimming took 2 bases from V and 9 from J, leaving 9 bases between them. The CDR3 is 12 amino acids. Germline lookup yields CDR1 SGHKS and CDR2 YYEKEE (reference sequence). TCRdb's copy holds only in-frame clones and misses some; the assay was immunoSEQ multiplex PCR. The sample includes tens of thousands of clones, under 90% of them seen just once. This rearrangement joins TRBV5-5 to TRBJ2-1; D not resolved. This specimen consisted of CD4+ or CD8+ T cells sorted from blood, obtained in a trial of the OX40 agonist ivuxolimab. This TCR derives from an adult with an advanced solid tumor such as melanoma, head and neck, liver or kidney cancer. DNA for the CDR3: TGTGCCAGCAGCTTAGCACTAACTGAGCAGTTCTTC. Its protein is CASSLALTEQFF.